Reported below is one T cell receptor (beta chain). Its antigen is still unknown. No quality values exist for individual bases; no much larger clone is one base distant. The data originate from a study of radiotherapy plus CTLA-4 blockade in lung cancer (dated by TCRdb to the late 2010s). In terms of the full investigation: Among the enrolled patients, roughly 19% had an objective response, and less than 40% reached disease control.

Receptor libraries were prepared by the immunoSEQ multiplex PCR assay. TCRdb mirrors the immuneACCESS table, restricted to in-frame sequences. Some clones are absent from its copies; in checked studies, under half trace to an unresolved V gene, and the reason for the others is unknown. The sample table shows about 53,000 clones, and roughly 86% are seen once. The ten largest clones take up more than 4% of the sample. Study-level results and caveats: After treatment with radiotherapy and ipilimumab, TCR clones that came from tumors expanded in the peripheral blood. Early dynamic changes in blood T cell clones, together with increased serum interferon-beta after radiation, were reported as the strongest predictors of response.

Focal radiation therapy combined with CTLA-4 blockade (ipilimumab) was tested in patients with chemo-refractory metastatic non-small-cell lung cancer. This sequence was found in a human donor with non-small cell lung cancer whose response to radiotherapy plus ipilimumab could not be evaluated. The sequencing used peripheral blood, collected from a patient treated with radiotherapy plus ipilimumab.

The nucleotide sequence is given as TGTGCCAGCCGGTCCGGGAGTACCTCCTACGAGCAGTACTTC. Its product reads: CASRSGSTSYEQYF. Recombination joined TRBV18 with TRBJ2-7; perhaps TRBD2 is the D gene, with 6 bases matching. CDR1 and CDR2 (KGHSH, LQKENI) derive from the germline V gene. V is cut by 8 bases and J by 0 bases, and the space between the germline ends is 14 bases. CDR3 length: 14 amino acids, cysteine to phenylalanine. CDR3 DNA is the only sequence kept; it has 42 bases, read in frame from the first base.